These 31 T cell receptor beta chains came from one sample sequenced in a study of blood T cell repertoires in COVID-19. Method: immunoSEQ multiplex PCR; TCRdb's copy keeps in-frame clones and lacks some. The profile shows about 170,000 clones, about 86% of them singletons. Sequencing input: peripheral blood. Source of these receptors: a woman in her sixties with COVID-19, enrolled during active disease.

This chain connects TRBV5-1 to TRBJ1-2, with 10 bases lining up with TRBD1. CDR1 is SGHRS, CDR2 YFSETQ, per germline. V was pared by 4 bases and J by 2 bases, with 2 bases of the junction left unmatched. This CDR3 region has 14 residues. CDR3 DNA: TGCGCCAGCAGCAAGGGACAGGGGAACTATGGCTACACCTTC. Translation gives CASSKGQGNYGYTF. Full variable domain (missing parts from reference TRBV5-1 and TRBJ1-2): KAGVTQTPRYLIKTRGQQVTLSCSPISGHRSVSWYQQTPGQGLQFLFEYFSETQRNKGNFPGRFSGRQFSNSRSEMNVSTLELGDSALYLCASSKGQGNYGYTFGSGTRLTVV.

This clone came up once. The gene calls are TRBV11-3 and TRBJ2-7, with a weak D call TRBD1 (5 bases). Looked up from germline, CDR1 is SGHNT and CDR2 is YENEEA. V was pared by 3 bases and J by 4 bases, with 13 bases between. This CDR3 spans 14 amino acids. CDR3 nucleotide sequence: TGTGCCAGCAGCTTGCCCGGCAGGGATTACGAGCAGTACTTC. Translating it yields CASSLPGRDYEQYF.

The chain recombines TRBV2 with TRBJ1-5; D uncertain. The CDR3 is 16 amino acids. Germline CDR1 and CDR2: SNHLY and FYNNEI. Trimming removed 6 bases at V and 3 bases at J, with 18 bases between. In DNA form, the CDR3 reads TGTGCCAGCAGACCTTCCGGGTATAGTGCCAATCAGCCCCAGCATTTT. This encodes CASRPSGYSANQPQHF.

For the CDR3, the DNA is TGTGCCAGCAGAAATTCTCTAGTCGCCGGGGAGCTGTTTTTT. Translated, it gives CASRNSLVAGELFF. The V gene is TRBV7-9, the J gene TRBJ2-2; D is uncertain. Germline loops: CDR1 SEHNR, CDR2 FQNEAQ (reference sequence). This CDR3 comprises 14 residues. Between the trimmed V and J ends, which lost 6 bases and 6 bases, there was a span of 14 bases.

In its sample, this clone was seen once. This sequence joins TRBV12-3 or TRBV12-4 and TRBJ1-2; D perhaps matches TRBD1 (6 bases). The V gene lost 6 bases and the J gene lost 2 bases, with 10 bases spanning the gap. The CDR3 loop spans 13 amino acids. CDR3 in DNA: TGTGCCAGCAGAATGCAGGGGAACTATGGCTACACCTTC. Translation gives CASRMQGNYGYTF.

The genes are TRBV10-1 and TRBJ2-3; 11 bases match TRBD2. This CDR3 comprises 16 residues. The germline V gene has CDR1 WNHNN and CDR2 SYGVQD (reference sequence). Germline trimming cut 2 bases from V and 5 bases from J; bases unmatched to any gene: 6. CDR3 nucleotides: TGCGCCAGCAGTGAGGGTTTTAGCGGGAGGGGAGATACGCAGTATTTT. Encoded protein: CASSEGFSGRGDTQYF.

This chain's CDR3 is CASSYSDPRGYEQYF. CDR3 nucleotides: TGTGCCAGCAGTTATAGCGACCCACGGGGCTACGAGCAGTACTTC. V gene TRBV6-5 combines with J gene TRBJ2-7; maybe TRBD2 (5 bases). Germline V gene data show CDR1 as MNHEY and CDR2 as SVGAGI. V lost 3 bases and J 3 bases, leaving 15 bases between the germline ends. CDR3 length: 15 residues.

This sequence joins TRBV4-3 and TRBJ2-7, with D possibly matching TRBD2 (5 bases). The CDR3 has 15 amino acids. CDR1 LGHNA and CDR2 YSLEER come from the germline V gene. Trimming shortened V by 0 bases and J by 3 bases, and 12 bases separated the two germline ends. The CDR3 DNA follows: TGCGCCAGCAGCCAAGAACCGGGAAGGAACTACGAGCAGTACTTC. Its translation: CASSQEPGRNYEQYF.

The chain combines TRBV6-5 with TRBJ1-2, with 8 positions matching TRBD1. The CDR3 sequence is 12 residues long. V shed 5 bases, J shed 8 bases, and the junction held 4 bases outside the gene matches. Germline CDR1 is MNHEY and CDR2 is SVGAGI. CDR3 protein: CASSQGAGGYTF. The CDR3 bases are TGTGCCAGCAGTCAGGGGGCAGGGGGCTACACCTTC.

The sample holds a few counts of this clone. This sequence joins TRBV4-1 and TRBJ1-1; TRBD1 matches 7 bases. The CDR3 totals 17 residues. V was clipped by 0 bases and J by 1 base; unmatched bases: 8. CDR1 MGHRA and CDR2 YSYEKL come from the germline V gene. CDR3 sequence (DNA): TGCGCCAGCAGCCAAGATCCGCCTGGACAGGCGAACACTGAAGCTTTCTTT. It codes for CASSQDPPGQANTEAFF.

The rearrangement joins TRBV9 to TRBJ1-2, with 7 bases fitting TRBD1. There are 16 residues in the CDR3. With 4 bases clipped from V and 6 bases from J, the junction kept 15 bases outside the gene matches. Germline V gives CDR1 SGDLS, CDR2 YYNGEE. CDR3 sequence: CASSREYAGGGDGYTF. The CDR3 coding sequence is TGTGCCAGCAGCCGCGAATATGCAGGGGGAGGCGATGGCTACACCTTC.

This chain links TRBV28 with TRBJ1-2; D is uncertain. CDR1 and CDR2 (germline): MDHEN, SYDVKM. V lost 6 bases and J lost 4, with 6 bases in between. The CDR3 has 11 residues. CDR3: CASSPSYGYTF. The CDR3, as DNA: TGTGCCAGCAGCCCTTCCTATGGCTACACCTTC.

This chain links TRBV7-2 with TRBJ1-2; D is possibly TRBD1 (5 bases). Germline CDR1 is SGHTA and CDR2 is FQGNSA. The CDR3 is made up of 15 amino acids. Between the trimmed V and J ends, which lost 1 base and 0 bases, there was a span of 9 bases. The CDR3 DNA is TGTGCCAGCAGCTTAGTCTCGACAGCTAACTATGGCTACACCTTC. It translates to CASSLVSTANYGYTF.

The chain joins TRBV9 to TRBJ2-3, with 10 bases aligning to TRBD2. Trimming removed 4 bases from V and 2 bases from J; junction bases left unmatched: 4. CDR1 is SGDLS, CDR2 YYNGEE, per germline. CDR3 length: 15 residues. In DNA form, the CDR3 reads TGTGCCAGCAGCACCGGGACTAGCGACACAGATACGCAGTATTTT. Its translation is CASSTGTSDTDTQYF.

This clone was detected a few times. The chain joins TRBV5-1 to TRBJ1-2; perhaps TRBD1 as D (5 bases). The CDR3 extends over 15 amino acids. Germline loops: CDR1 SGHRS, CDR2 YFSETQ. The V and J ends lost 2 bases and 4 bases respectively, with 15 bases between them. The CDR3 coding sequence is TGCGCCAGCAGCTTAGACAGTATTACCTCCTATGGCTACACCTTC. The encoded protein is CASSLDSITSYGYTF.

The CDR3 region is CATSECRDRDGYTF. The CDR3 nucleotides read TGTGCCACCAGTGAGTGCCGGGACAGGGACGGCTACACCTTC. V gene TRBV24-1 combines with J gene TRBJ1-2; 9 bases align to TRBD1. The V and J ends lost 4 bases and 8 bases, in that order; junction bases with no gene match: 7. CDR3 length equals 14 residues. The germline gives CDR1 KGHDR, CDR2 SFDVKD.

The chain recombines TRBV9 with TRBJ2-1; 9 nucleotides align to TRBD1. J lost 4 bases, V lost 1 base, and 12 bases had no gene match. The germline CDR1 and CDR2 sequences are SGDLS and YYNGEE. CDR3 length: 18 residues. The CDR3 sequence: CASSVPTQGAGEYNEQFF. In DNA form, the CDR3 reads TGTGCCAGCAGCGTACCGACACAGGGGGCGGGGGAGTACAATGAGCAGTTCTTC.

The chain recombines TRBV30 with TRBJ1-1; D uncertain. CDR1 and CDR2 from the germline V gene are GTSNPN and SVGIG (reference sequence). The CDR3 totals 11 residues. V was trimmed by 0 bases and J by 6 bases, leaving 5 bases between them. CDR3 in amino acids: CAWSVSAEAFF. In nucleotides, the CDR3 is TGTGCCTGGAGTGTGTCGGCTGAAGCTTTCTTT.

The chain has TRBV2 and TRBJ1-1, with 7 nucleotides matching TRBD1. Germline values: CDR1 SNHLY, CDR2 FYNNEI. The CDR3 sequence is 14 residues long. The V and J ends lost 2 bases and 1 base, in that order; junction bases with no gene match: 1. CDR3 sequence: CASSERQGNTEAFF. The CDR3 DNA sequence: TGTGCCAGCAGTGAAAGACAGGGGAACACTGAAGCTTTCTTT.

The sample holds many counts of this clone. The chain combines TRBV18 with TRBJ2-7, with 7 bases lining up with TRBD2. V dropped 3 bases and J dropped 6; count of bases not matched to a gene: 14. Germline CDR1 reads KGHSH; CDR2 reads LQKENI. CDR3 length: 16 amino acids. CDR3 region: CASSPNVGRELGEQYF. CDR3 nucleotides: TGTGCCAGCTCACCGAATGTGGGGCGGGAGCTCGGCGAGCAGTACTTC.

This chain connects TRBV19 to TRBJ1-5; TRBD1 aligns across 9 bases. The CDR3 contains 14 residues. V was clipped by 7 bases and J by 4 bases; unmatched bases: 5. The germline gives CDR1 LNHDA, CDR2 SQIVND (reference sequence). The CDR3 loop is CASTGTGLNQPQHF. For the CDR3, the DNA is TGTGCCAGTACGGGGACAGGGCTTAATCAGCCCCAGCATTTT.

J is TRBJ2-3 and V is TRBV7-2; 9 bases match TRBD1. This CDR3 is 13 amino acids long. With 4 bases clipped from V and 6 bases from J, the junction kept 2 bases outside the gene matches. The V gene's germline CDR1 is SGHTA and CDR2 FQGNSA. The CDR3 region has the DNA TGTGCCAGCAGCTCTGACAGGGGGGATACGCAGTATTTT. Its translation is CASSSDRGDTQYF.

The chain has TRBV14 and TRBJ1-6, with 7 bases fitting TRBD1. J gave up 10 bases and V 3 bases, and 15 bases lay outside the gene matches. Germline V gives CDR1 SGHDN, CDR2 FVKESK. The CDR3 has 17 amino acids. Written as DNA, the CDR3 is TGTGCCAGCAGCCACCCACGTCGGGCAGGGGGGTGGTCACCCCTCCACTTT. Encoded protein: CASSHPRRAGGWSPLHF.

The rearrangement links TRBV10-3 to TRBJ2-4, with 7 nucleotides matching TRBD2. Looked up from germline, CDR1 is ENHRY and CDR2 is SYGVKD. The CDR3 has 14 residues. Trimming took 6 bases from V and 6 from J; bases not matched to a gene: 8. The CDR3 DNA reads TGTGCCATCAGCAAGCGGGATAGGGGAAACATTCAGTACTTC. Its translation: CAISKRDRGNIQYF.

This clone appeared once. The chain employs TRBV7-9 and TRBJ2-7; TRBD2 is a possible D gene (7 bases). The CDR3 loop spans 16 amino acids. Trimming took 0 bases from V and 6 from J, leaving 18 bases between them. The V gene's germline CDR1 is SEHNR and CDR2 FQNEAQ (reference sequence). The CDR3 spells CASSLAGGGGSFEQYF. As DNA, the CDR3 is TGTGCCAGCAGCTTAGCTGGGGGCGGGGGTTCGTTCGAGCAGTACTTC.

The rearrangement joins TRBV4-3 to TRBJ2-5; possibly TRBD2 for D (5 bases). Trimming left V 1 base short and J 4 bases short, with 19 bases between. Germline V gene lookup returns CDR1 LGHNA and CDR2 YSLEER. The CDR3 sequence is 17 residues long. The CDR3: CASSQAYWRQASETQYF. As DNA, the CDR3 is TGCGCCAGCAGCCAAGCCTACTGGAGGCAGGCGTCAGAGACCCAGTACTTC.

The table lists this clone with a count of one. J is TRBJ1-2 and V is TRBV7-9, with D perhaps matching TRBD1 (6 bases). Germline V gives CDR1 SEHNR, CDR2 FQNEAQ (reference sequence). The ends were cut back, 1 base at V and 6 bases at J, with 12 bases in the middle. The CDR3 runs 14 residues. CDR3 in amino acids: CASSLETGSHGYTF. Written as DNA, the CDR3 is TGTGCCAGCAGCTTAGAGACAGGATCCCATGGCTACACCTTC.

This chain uses TRBV5-1 with TRBJ2-7; D perhaps matches TRBD1 (7 bases). CDR1 and CDR2 from the germline V gene are SGHRS and YFSETQ. V was clipped by 4 bases and J by 0 bases, with 14 bases between them. The CDR3 spans 15 residues. The CDR3 nucleotides read TGCGCCAGCAGCCGGGGGACAGTTTACTCCTACGAGCAGTACTTC. It is translated as CASSRGTVYSYEQYF.

Written as DNA, the CDR3 is TGTGCCATCAGTCGAACAGGGGGGGGAGAGACCCAGTACTTC. Translation: CAISRTGGGETQYF. The V call is TRBV10-3, the J call TRBJ2-5; perhaps TRBD1 as D (8 bases). Germline V gene data show CDR1 as ENHRY and CDR2 as SYGVKD. Trimming took off 5 bases at V and 4 bases at J, with 14 bases between the two ends. This CDR3 spans 14 amino acids.

This chain connects TRBV5-1 to TRBJ1-2; D is possibly TRBD1 (6 bases). Germline loops: CDR1 SGHRS, CDR2 YFSETQ. V gave up 0 bases and J gave up 6 bases, with 9 bases separating them. This CDR3 is built from 13 residues. CDR3 bases: TGCGCCAGCAGCTTGGCCACAGGGAATGGCTACACCTTC. The encoded protein is CASSLATGNGYTF.

The chain has TRBV18 and TRBJ1-4; 8 nucleotides agree with TRBD1. Trimming cost V 4 bases and J 7 bases; bases outside gene matches: 8. Germline CDR1 KGHSH, CDR2 LQKENI. This CDR3 is built from 15 residues. The chain's CDR3 is CASSLQGAQGEKLFF. As DNA, the CDR3 is TGTGCCAGCTCACTGCAGGGGGCGCAAGGTGAAAAACTGTTTTTT.